This T cell receptor (beta chain) was recovered during a study of glioma-infiltrating T cells. The V gene lost 8 bases and the J gene lost 3 bases, with 10 bases spanning the gap. Germline CDR1 and CDR2: MNHNS and SASEGT. The CDR3 length is 13 residues. This clonotype was seen at least ten times. Amplification of TCR alpha and beta CDR3 regions from RNA used iRepertoire nested multiplex PCR. One-step reverse transcription and amplification started from approximately 100-400 ng of tissue mRNA or PBMC total RNA. TCRdb re-called the multiplex PCR reads through MiXCR, storing one row per CDR3 protein. The sample lists 44,000 or so distinct CDR3 sequences, 20% to 25% occurring once.

The TCR comes from a human donor with low-grade glioma or glioblastoma, undergoing nonglioma brain surgery, or in good health (not recorded which). The genes are TRBV6-1 and TRBJ2-2; D may be TRBD1 (5 bases). The sequenced material came from glioma tissue, nonneoplastic brain tissue, or PBMCs (not recorded which). The CDR3 DNA sequence: TGTGCCAGCGAAAAAGGGGACACCGGGGAGCTGTTTTTT. Its protein product is CASEKGDTGELFF.